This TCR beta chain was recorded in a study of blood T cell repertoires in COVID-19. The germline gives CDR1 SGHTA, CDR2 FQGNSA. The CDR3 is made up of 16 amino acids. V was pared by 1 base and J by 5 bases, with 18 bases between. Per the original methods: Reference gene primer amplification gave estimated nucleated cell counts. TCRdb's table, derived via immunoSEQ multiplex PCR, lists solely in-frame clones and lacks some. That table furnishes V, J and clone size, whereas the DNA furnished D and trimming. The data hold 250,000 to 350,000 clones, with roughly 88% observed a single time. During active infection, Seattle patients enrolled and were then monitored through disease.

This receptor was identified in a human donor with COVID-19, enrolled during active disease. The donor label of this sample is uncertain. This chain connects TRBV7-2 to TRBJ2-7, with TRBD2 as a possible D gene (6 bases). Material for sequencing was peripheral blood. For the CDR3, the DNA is TGTGCCAGCAGCTTAGGTCCCGACCCCGCGGGGAACGAGCAGTACTTC. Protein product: CASSLGPDPAGNEQYF.